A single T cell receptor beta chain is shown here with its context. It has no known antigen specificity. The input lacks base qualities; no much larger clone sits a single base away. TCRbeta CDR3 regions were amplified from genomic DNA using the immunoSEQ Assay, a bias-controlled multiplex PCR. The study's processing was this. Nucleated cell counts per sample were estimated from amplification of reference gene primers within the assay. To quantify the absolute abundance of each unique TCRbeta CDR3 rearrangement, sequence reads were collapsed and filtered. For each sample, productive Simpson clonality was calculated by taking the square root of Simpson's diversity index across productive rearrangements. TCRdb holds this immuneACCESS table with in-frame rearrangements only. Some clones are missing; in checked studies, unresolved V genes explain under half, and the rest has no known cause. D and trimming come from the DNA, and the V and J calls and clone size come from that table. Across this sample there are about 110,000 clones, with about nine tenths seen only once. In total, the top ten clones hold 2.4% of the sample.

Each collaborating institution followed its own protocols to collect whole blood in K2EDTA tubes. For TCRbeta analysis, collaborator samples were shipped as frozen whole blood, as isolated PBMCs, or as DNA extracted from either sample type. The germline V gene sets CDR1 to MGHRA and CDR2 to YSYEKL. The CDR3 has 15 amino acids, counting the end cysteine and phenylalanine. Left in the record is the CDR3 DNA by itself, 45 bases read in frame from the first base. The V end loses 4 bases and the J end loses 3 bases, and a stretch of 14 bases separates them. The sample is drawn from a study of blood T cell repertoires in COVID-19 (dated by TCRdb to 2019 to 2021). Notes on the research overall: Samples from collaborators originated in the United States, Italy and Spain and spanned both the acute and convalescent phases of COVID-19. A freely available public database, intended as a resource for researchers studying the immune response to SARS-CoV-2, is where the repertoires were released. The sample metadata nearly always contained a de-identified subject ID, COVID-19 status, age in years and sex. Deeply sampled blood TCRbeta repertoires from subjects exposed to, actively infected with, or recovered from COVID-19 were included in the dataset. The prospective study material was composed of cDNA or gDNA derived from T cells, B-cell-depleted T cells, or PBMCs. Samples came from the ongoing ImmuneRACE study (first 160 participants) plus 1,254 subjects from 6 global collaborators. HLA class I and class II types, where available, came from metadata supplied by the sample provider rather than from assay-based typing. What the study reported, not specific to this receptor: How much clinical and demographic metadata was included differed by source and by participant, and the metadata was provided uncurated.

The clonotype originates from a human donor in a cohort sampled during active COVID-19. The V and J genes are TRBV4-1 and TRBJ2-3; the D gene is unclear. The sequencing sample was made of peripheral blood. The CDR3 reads CASSRTRYATDTQYF. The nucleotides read TGCGCCAGCAGCCGCACGCGCTATGCGACAGATACGCAGTATTTT.